This T cell receptor beta chain was sequenced for a study of blood T cell repertoires in COVID-19. Study as a whole: The analysed material was cDNA or gDNA that came from T cells, B-cell-depleted T cells, or PBMCs.

Source study methods: It was from reference gene primer amplification that nucleated cell counts were estimated. Clones were read by immunoSEQ multiplex PCR, and TCRdb kept only the in-frame ones, dropping some. The V and J calls and clone size are taken from that table; D and trimming were inferred from the DNA. This sample has 70,000 to 95,000 clones; about 89% occur once, and the top ten carry less than 5%. The count of this clone is one. J was trimmed by 0 bases and V by 6 bases; bases with no gene match: 8. Germline V gives CDR1 MNHEY, CDR2 SVGEGT. CDR3 length: 18 residues. Sequencing used peripheral blood. This chain joins TRBV6-2 or TRBV6-3 and TRBJ2-6, with 10 bases aligning to TRBD2. The TCR comes from a woman between 45 and 60 years old in a cohort sampled during active COVID-19. The CDR3 loop is CASSLSGRAPSGANVLTF. The CDR3 bases are TGTGCCAGCAGCCTAAGCGGGAGGGCTCCCTCTGGGGCCAACGTCCTGACTTTC.